This entry lists 5 T cell receptor beta chains sequenced from one sample in a study of cytomegalovirus exposure and HLA in healthy donors. It was with 60 Vbeta and 13 Jbeta primers that the PCR ran. Libraries were prepared by immunoSEQ multiplex PCR; TCRdb keeps only in-frame clonotypes and omits some of them. The sample carries 80,000 to 100,000 clones, approximately 74% recorded once. The specimen sequenced was PBMCs. Source of these receptors: a man aged 30 to 39 in good health and CMV-seropositive.

The J gene is TRBJ2-6, the V gene TRBV2; a possible D gene is TRBD1 (6 bases). With 2 bases removed from V and 2 bases from J, the gap between germline ends came to 13 bases. Germline CDR1 is SNHLY and CDR2 is FYNNEI. The CDR3 is made up of 17 amino acids. As DNA, the CDR3 is TGTGCCAGCAGTGAATCTGTGACAGGCCCTGGGGCCAACGTCCTGACTTTC. Translation: CASSESVTGPGANVLTF.

This clone occurred a few times. The V and J genes are TRBV10-3 and TRBJ1-2; weak D call: TRBD1 (6 bases). Germline V gives CDR1 ENHRY, CDR2 SYGVKD. The CDR3 extends over 12 amino acids. Trimming removed 2 bases at V and 9 bases at J, with 10 bases between. Written as DNA, the CDR3 is TGTGCCATCAGTGAGCCAGACAGGAGCTACACCTTC. Translating it yields CAISEPDRSYTF.

In nucleotides, the CDR3 is TGTGCCTGGAGTGTAGGTCTAAGCGGCGGGAATTCACCCCTCCACTTT. Amino acid sequence: CAWSVGLSGGNSPLHF. The J gene is TRBJ1-6, the V gene TRBV30; D is unclear. CDR1 and CDR2 from the germline V gene are GTSNPN and SVGIG (reference sequence). CDR3 length equals 16 residues. Trimming cost V 0 bases and J 7 bases, with 16 bases left between them.

This clone has a single count. CDR3 bases: TGTGCCAGCAGGTCGTTGGGACTAGCGGCTTACAATGAGCAGTTCTTC. Translated: CASRSLGLAAYNEQFF. This sequence joins TRBV25-1 and TRBJ2-1; 11 positions agree with TRBD2. This CDR3 has 16 amino acids. Germline CDR1 is MGHDK and CDR2 is SYGVNS. V was pared by 6 bases and J by 4 bases, with 8 bases of the junction left unmatched.

The V gene is TRBV12-5, the J gene TRBJ1-2; 7 bases are shared with TRBD1. This CDR3 has 18 residues. Germline lookup yields CDR1 LGHNT and CDR2 FRNRAP. J was trimmed by 8 bases and V by 2 bases; bases with no gene match: 20. CDR3 loop: CASGLSPGQLLLIIGYTF. In DNA, the CDR3 is TGTGCTAGTGGTTTGTCGCCGGGACAGCTATTATTAATTATCGGCTACACCTTC.